The rows below give T cell receptor beta chains drawn from one sample of a study of CD8 T cells in ankylosing spondylitis. TCRdb passed the 5' RACE reads through MiXCR, listing each CDR3 protein once. The sample carries 220,000 or so distinct CDR3 sequences, around 20% recorded once. The material sequenced was blood, either unsorted or a sorted T cell fraction (not recorded which). The receptors come from a male donor with ankylosing spondylitis. Both conserved end residues are part of each CDR3. The D gene is left open where the match is weak. Size tells how often a clone was seen (once, few, many) or the class of an expanded clone, and some rows leave it out.

J | size | V | D | CDR3
TRBJ2-1 | few | TRBV14 | TRBD1 | CASSLITGGIYNEQFF
TRBJ2-7 | NA | TRBV15 | NA | CATSRDESVGGRRYEQYF
TRBJ1-5 | NA | TRBV4-1 | NA | CASSQEVTDNQPQHF
TRBJ1-4 | few | TRBV14 | NA | CASSQGGWVNEKLFF
TRBJ1-4 | NA | TRBV5-1 | NA | CASSQQGQGSEKLFF
TRBJ2-1 | NA | TRBV15 | NA | CATSLTLADEQFF
TRBJ2-3 | many | TRBV5-1 | TRBD1 | CASSERQGHTDTQYF
TRBJ2-2 | few | TRBV29-1 | TRBD1 | CSVASGTGNTGELFF
TRBJ2-3 | NA | TRBV7-9 | NA | CASIDWGFLDTQYF
TRBJ2-1 | NA | TRBV6-4 | NA | CASSDGPYNEQFF
TRBJ2-3 | many | TRBV12-3/TRBV12-4 | NA | CASSFGLTVADTQYF
TRBJ2-3 | NA | TRBV7-6 | NA | CASSPSSLGTQYF
TRBJ1-1 | few | TRBV30 | TRBD1 | CAWSAIGTVKMNTEAFF
TRBJ2-1 | few | TRBV27 | NA | CASSLGLPNEQFF
TRBJ2-1 | few | TRBV12-3/TRBV12-4 | NA | CASRPMGLGDEQFF
TRBJ1-5 | NA | TRBV6-1 | NA | CASSAQGGWQPQHF
TRBJ1-1 | few | TRBV29-1 | NA | CSVETALNTEAFF
TRBJ2-2 | NA | TRBV19 | NA | CASSIASDGHGELFF
TRBJ2-7 | NA | TRBV25-1 | NA | CASASENSYEQYF
TRBJ2-7 | few | TRBV27 | NA | CASSLGARSYEQYF
TRBJ2-1 | NA | TRBV5-1 | NA | CASSLVSGPYNEQFF
TRBJ2-3 | NA | TRBV7-9 | NA | CASSPWDMSTDTQYF
TRBJ2-7 | few | TRBV2 | NA | CASLPRGNSYEQYF
TRBJ2-2 | NA | TRBV4-1 | TRBD2 | CASSLGLAGVPTGELFF
TRBJ2-2 | NA | TRBV12-3/TRBV12-4 | NA | CASSPPLDSTGELFF
TRBJ1-2 | NA | TRBV29-1 | NA | CSVADTGGGYTF
TRBJ2-3 | few | TRBV24-1 | NA | CATSGGRGTDTQYF
TRBJ2-7 | few | TRBV5-6 | NA | CASSSIGGALMNEQYF
TRBJ2-3 | NA | TRBV29-1 | TRBD1 | CSVEGETGGASPPDTQYF
TRBJ2-3 | few | TRBV12-3/TRBV12-4 | NA | CASSSGLASDTQYF
TRBJ2-7 | many | TRBV5-1 | NA | CASSLGAGTYEQYF
TRBJ2-7 | NA | TRBV6-5 | NA | CASSFPVSGYEQYF
TRBJ2-7 | NA | TRBV11-2 | NA | CASSLGGVAYEQYF
TRBJ1-2 | NA | TRBV10-3 | TRBD1 | CAISDRDSNRGNYGYTF
TRBJ2-1 | NA | TRBV27 | NA | CASSLDFQTHYNEQFF
TRBJ2-3 | NA | TRBV6-4 | TRBD2 | CASSSTSGSTDTQYF
TRBJ2-7 | NA | TRBV10-3 | TRBD2 | CATGLAEHSYEQYF
TRBJ1-2 | NA | TRBV12-3/TRBV12-4 | NA | CASSLGSRPGGYTF
TRBJ2-7 | NA | TRBV12-3/TRBV12-4 | TRBD2 | CASSFTSGFYEQYF
TRBJ2-1 | few | TRBV7-3 | NA | CARKEVGERYNEQFF
TRBJ2-1 | few | TRBV28 | NA | CASSLNLGPPDNEQFF